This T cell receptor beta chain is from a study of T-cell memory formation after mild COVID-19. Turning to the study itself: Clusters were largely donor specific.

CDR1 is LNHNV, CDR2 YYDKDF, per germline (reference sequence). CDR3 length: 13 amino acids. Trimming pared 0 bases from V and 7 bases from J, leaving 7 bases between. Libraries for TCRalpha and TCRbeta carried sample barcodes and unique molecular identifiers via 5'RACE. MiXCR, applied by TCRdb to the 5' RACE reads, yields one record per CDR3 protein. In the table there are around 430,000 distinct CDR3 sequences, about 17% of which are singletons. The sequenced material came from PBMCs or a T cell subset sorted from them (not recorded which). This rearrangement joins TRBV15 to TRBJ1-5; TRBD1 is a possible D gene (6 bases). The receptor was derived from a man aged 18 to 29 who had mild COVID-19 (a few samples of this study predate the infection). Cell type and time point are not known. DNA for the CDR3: TGTGCCACCAGCAGAGACAGGGGACAGCCCCAGCATTTT. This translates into CATSRDRGQPQHF. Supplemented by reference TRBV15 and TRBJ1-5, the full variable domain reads DAMVIQNPRYQVTQFGKPVTLSCSQTLNHNVMYWYQQKSSQAPKLLFHYYDKDFNNEADTPDNFQSRRPNTSFCFLDIRSPGLGDTAMYLCATSRDRGQPQHFGDGTRLSIL.